This T cell receptor (beta chain) stems from a study of vaccination effects on CD4 cells after COVID-19. About the research overall: Expansion of antigen-specific CD4+ T cells with viral peptide pools was carried out by the ViraFEST assay before sequencing.

Sequenced by immunoSEQ multiplex PCR; TCRdb stores in-frame clones only, minus some. The sample records 35,000 to 55,000 clones, 65% to 80% being singletons. Culture proceeded for approximately 9 days, and CD4+ T cells were then isolated. Two-dose vaccination with either BNT162b2 or mRNA-1273 was given to the participants. The study found no prior SARS-CoV-2 infection in the vaccine recipients, who tested negative for nucleocapsid antibodies. With regard to this clone: Its target is not known.

This CDR3 region has 16 residues. This TCR was recovered from a human donor who received a COVID-19 vaccine. The V call is TRBV21-1, the J call TRBJ2-1; the DNA was not used to check the table's D call, TRBD2. TRBV21-1 is classified as a pseudogene. The sequencing here drew on CD4+ T cells from PBMCs cultured without peptide, taken after COVID-19 vaccination. CDR3 loop: CASSKVPSGFQNEQFF. The DNA for the CDR3 is TGTGCCAGCAGCAAAGTGCCTAGCGGGTTCCAAAATGAGCAGTTCTTC.